These 26 T cell receptor beta chains came from one sample sequenced in a study of response to subunit inactivated influenza vaccine. TCRdb re-called the RT-PCR reads with MiXCR, one entry per CDR3 protein. The sample includes fewer than 600,000 distinct CDR3 sequences, approximately 6.9% of them seen just once. This material consisted of PBMCs from blood, taken about 23 months after vaccination. These receptors originate from a man in his fifties or sixties who received an inactivated influenza vaccine.

This clonotype has only a few counts. The chain combines TRBV10-3 with TRBJ1-1; possible D gene TRBD1, 6 bases. Germline loops: CDR1 ENHRY, CDR2 SYGVKD. The CDR3 covers 13 residues. Deletions cut 2 bases from V and 8 bases from J, with 12 bases between. The CDR3 DNA reads TGTGCCATCAGTGAGGCGGGGGGCTGGGAAGCTTTCTTT. This encodes CAISEAGGWEAFF.

There are a few counts of this clonotype. The rearrangement joins TRBV15 to TRBJ2-7; 9 nucleotides line up with TRBD1. With 0 bases clipped from V and 6 bases from J, the junction kept 9 bases outside the gene matches. Looked up from germline, CDR1 is LNHNV and CDR2 is YYDKDF (reference sequence). The CDR3 sequence is 16 residues long. CDR3 sequence reads: CATSRDLSGTGSEQYF. The CDR3 nucleotides are TGTGCCACCAGCAGAGATCTCTCCGGGACAGGGAGCGAGCAGTACTTC.

This clonotype was picked up a small number of times. The V call is TRBV11-2, the J call TRBJ1-2, with a tentative D call TRBD1 (6 bases). Per the germline V gene, CDR1 is SGHAT and CDR2 is FQNNGV. V was trimmed by 4 bases and J by 6 bases, leaving 9 bases between them. The CDR3 sequence is 12 residues long. The CDR3 protein is CASSSEGDGYTF. The DNA for the CDR3 is TGTGCCAGCAGCTCGGAGGGGGATGGCTACACCTTC.

This clonotype was recorded many times. V and J are TRBV12-3 or TRBV12-4 and TRBJ2-3; 7 positions agree with TRBD2. Trimming took 6 bases from V and 5 from J; bases not matched to a gene: 14. This CDR3 comprises 16 residues. CDR3 region: CASSPRLASGRDTQYF. DNA of the CDR3: TGTGCCAGCAGCCCCCGACTAGCTAGTGGGAGAGATACGCAGTATTTT.

The sample holds a few counts of this clonotype. The chain recombines TRBV20-1 with TRBJ2-1, with D possibly TRBD2 on 6 matching bases. This CDR3 contains 16 residues. Between the trimmed V and J ends, which lost 1 base and 0 bases, there was a span of 13 bases. The germline CDR1 and CDR2 sequences are DFQATT and SNEGSKA (reference sequence). The CDR3 loop is CSARGTSGFSYNEQFF. The CDR3 nucleotides read TGCAGTGCTAGAGGAACAAGCGGGTTCTCCTACAATGAGCAGTTCTTC.

This clonotype was recorded only once. This may arise from a read error, as a much more abundant clone is one base away. The CDR3 DNA is TGTACCAGCAGCATACACTCGACAGCTGAAGCTTTCTTT. As protein: CTSSIHSTAEAFF. The chain is built from TRBV5-5 and TRBJ1-1; D might be TRBD1 (5 bases). The CDR3 runs to 13 residues. The germline gives CDR1 SGHKS, CDR2 YYEKEE (reference sequence).

This clonotype was detected many times. The chain uses TRBV12-3 or TRBV12-4 and TRBJ1-2, with D perhaps TRBD1 (6 bases). Deletions cut 2 bases from V and 7 bases from J, with 11 bases between. The CDR3 sequence is 13 residues long. In DNA, the CDR3 is TGTGCCAGCAGTTTATCGCCAGGGGCTGGCTACACCTTC. It yields the protein CASSLSPGAGYTF.

This clonotype was seen ten or more times. This chain links TRBV18 with TRBJ2-7, with D uncertain. The length of the CDR3 is 13 residues. Per the germline V gene, CDR1 is KGHSH and CDR2 is LQKENI. With 3 bases removed from V and 5 bases from J, the gap between germline ends came to 11 bases. CDR3 bases: TGTGCCAGCTCACCGGGCAGTTCCCACGAGCAGTACTTC. Encoded protein: CASSPGSSHEQYF. The full variable domain, its missing parts supplied by reference TRBV18 and TRBJ2-7, is NAGVMQNPRHLVRRRGQEARLRCSPMKGHSHVYWYRQLPEEGLKFMVYLQKENIIDESGMPKERFSAEFPKEGPSILRIQQVVRGDSAAYFCASSPGSSHEQYFGPGTRLTVT.

Note on this clonotype: A much more abundant neighbour one base away suggests this may be a read error. The rearrangement uses TRBV20-1 and TRBJ2-3; 8 bases fit TRBD2. CDR3 length: 14 amino acids. Losses at the gene ends were 4 bases for V and 5 bases for J; bases not matched to a gene: 8. Germline assignment: CDR1 DFQATT and CDR2 SNEGSKA (reference sequence). In DNA form, the CDR3 reads TGCAGTGCTACAAGCGGGAGTGTTGTAGATACGCAGTATTTT. Protein sequence: CSATSGSVVDTQYF.

This clonotype was counted between two and nine times. This rearrangement joins TRBV20-1 to TRBJ2-3; no reliable D call. CDR3 length: 16 residues. Germline V gene data show CDR1 as DFQATT and CDR2 as SNEGSKA (reference sequence). V was cut by 0 bases and J by 6 bases, with 19 bases left in between. The CDR3 is CSAREKGAMFSDTQYF. The CDR3 bases are TGCAGTGCTAGAGAAAAGGGCGCCATGTTTTCGGATACGCAGTATTTT.

This clonotype was seen only a few times. The chain employs TRBV10-3 and TRBJ2-7; the match to TRBD2 covers 8 bases. This CDR3 has 13 amino acids. V gave up 10 bases and J gave up 2 bases; unmatched junction bases: 7. Germline lookup yields CDR1 ENHRY and CDR2 SYGVKD. The CDR3 here is CATTRGGPYEQYF. CDR3 bases: TGTGCCACTACCCGGGGGGGACCCTACGAGCAGTACTTC.

V is TRBV12-3 or TRBV12-4 and J is TRBJ2-1, with TRBD2 matching 9 bases. V trimming: 3 bases; J trimming: 6 bases; junction bases outside the gene matches: 3. CDR3 length equals 14 residues. CDR3 sequence: CASSFEGLANEQFF. Here the CDR3 DNA reads TGTGCCAGCAGTTTTGAGGGACTAGCCAATGAGCAGTTCTTC.

This clonotype was detected many times. The genes are TRBV7-9 and TRBJ1-1; D possibly corresponds to TRBD1 (6 bases). Germline assignment: CDR1 SEHNR and CDR2 FQNEAQ (reference sequence). The CDR3 sequence is 14 residues long. V dropped 0 bases and J dropped 11 bases, with 16 bases sitting between them. CDR3 sequence: CASSLARGTHGAFF. DNA of the CDR3: TGTGCCAGCAGCTTAGCGAGGGGGACACACGGGGCTTTCTTT.

The chain joins TRBV4-1 to TRBJ2-1, with D uncertain. V lost 2 bases and J lost 2, with 10 bases in between. This CDR3 spans 15 amino acids. CDR1 is MGHRA, CDR2 YSYEKL, per germline. The chain's CDR3 is CASSQRTITYNEQFF. The DNA of the CDR3 is TGCGCCAGCAGCCAAAGGACCATTACCTACAATGAGCAGTTCTTC.

This clonotype was detected ten times or more. The chain has TRBV14 and TRBJ2-3, with unresolved D. Trimming left V 5 bases short and J 4 bases short, with 7 bases between. Germline V lookup: CDR1 SGHDN, CDR2 FVKESK. CDR3 length: 12 residues. In DNA, the CDR3 is TGTGCCAGCAGCATAGAGCCAGATACGCAGTATTTT. Its protein is CASSIEPDTQYF.

The chain couples TRBV15 to TRBJ2-3; tentative D call: TRBD2 (7 bases). CDR3 size: 16 residues. Germline V gene lookup returns CDR1 LNHNV and CDR2 YYDKDF (reference sequence). Trimming removed 0 bases at V and 2 bases at J, with 12 bases between. CDR3 loop: CATSRDPGGYTDTQYF. DNA for the CDR3: TGTGCCACCAGCAGAGATCCGGGGGGCTACACAGATACGCAGTATTTT.

This clonotype was counted at least ten times. This chain joins TRBV3-1 and TRBJ1-5, with D tentatively TRBD1 (6 bases). This CDR3 has 15 amino acids. The germline V gene has CDR1 LGHDT and CDR2 YNNKEL (reference sequence). V was pared by 4 bases and J by 2 bases, with 12 bases between. The CDR3 nucleotides read TGTGCCAGCAGCCCCTCGCAGGGGCGCAATCAGCCCCAGCATTTT. As protein: CASSPSQGRNQPQHF. Drawing the rest from reference TRBV3-1 and TRBJ1-5, the complete variable domain is DTAVSQTPKYLVTQMGNDKSIKCEQNLGHDTMYWYKQDSKKFLKIMFSYNNKELIINETVPNRFSPKSPDKAHLNLHINSLELGDSAVYFCASSPSQGRNQPQHFGDGTRLSIL.

This clonotype showed up many times. This chain uses TRBV9 with TRBJ2-7; 7 bases align to TRBD1. V lost 4 bases and J lost 3; bases outside the gene matches: 7. Germline CDR1 is SGDLS and CDR2 is YYNGEE. The CDR3 consists of 14 residues. CDR3 in DNA: TGTGCCAGCAGCCGATCGACAGGGTTCTACGAGCAGTACTTC. Its translation: CASSRSTGFYEQYF. Looking up the rest from reference TRBV9 and TRBJ2-7 gives the full variable domain: DSGVTQTPKHLITATGQRVTLRCSPRSGDLSVYWYQQSLDQGLQFLIQYYNGEERAKGNILERFSAQQFPDLHSELNLSSLELGDSALYFCASSRSTGFYEQYFGPGTRLTVT.

In this sample, this clonotype turned up a few times. This chain joins TRBV2 and TRBJ2-3, with D uncertain. This CDR3 contains 12 residues. V dropped 6 bases and J dropped 2 bases, with 6 bases sitting between them. Germline V gene data show CDR1 as SNHLY and CDR2 as FYNNEI. The CDR3 is CASRRFTDTQYF. Here the CDR3 DNA reads TGTGCCAGCAGAAGATTCACAGATACGCAGTATTTT.

In this sample, this clonotype turned up a few times. This rearrangement joins TRBV4-3 to TRBJ1-2, with D unclear. CDR1 is LGHNA, CDR2 YSLEER, per germline. The CDR3 is made up of 14 amino acids. The V end lost 0 bases, the J end lost 7 bases, and 12 bases lay between the germline ends. CDR3 DNA: TGCGCCAGCAGCCAAGAGATCTTCGCACTTGGCTACACCTTC. This sequence encodes CASSQEIFALGYTF.

This clonotype has only a few counts. V usage is TRBV28 and J usage is TRBJ1-2; TRBD1 matches at 8 bases. The junction had 9 bases not matched to a gene; V was cut back by 7 bases and J by 8 bases. CDR1 and CDR2 (germline): MDHEN, SYDVKM. The CDR3 length is 13 residues. The CDR3 sequence is CASTFTGGYGYTF. CDR3 DNA: TGTGCCAGCACCTTCACAGGGGGGTACGGCTACACCTTC.

The chain is built from TRBV7-9 and TRBJ2-7; the match to TRBD2 covers 9 bases. V lost 7 bases to trimming and J lost 2 bases; unmatched junction nucleotides: 9. This CDR3 has 15 amino acids. Germline-derived CDR1 and CDR2 are SEHNR and FQNEAQ (reference sequence). The CDR3 loop is CASTSPTSGTYEQYF. The CDR3 nucleotides are TGTGCCAGCACCTCGCCGACTAGCGGCACCTACGAGCAGTACTTC.

This clonotype was observed a handful of times. J is TRBJ2-5 and V is TRBV9, with D possibly TRBD2 on 6 matching bases. Germline CDR1 and CDR2: SGDLS and YYNGEE. This CDR3 contains 16 residues. The V gene lost 0 bases and the J gene lost 1 base, with 13 bases spanning the gap. The CDR3 DNA reads as TGTGCCAGCAGCGTAGGTGGAGGGGCGACCCAAGAGACCCAGTACTTC. Amino acid sequence: CASSVGGGATQETQYF.

This clonotype was counted only a few times. This chain uses TRBV7-8 with TRBJ1-5, with D possibly TRBD1 on 6 matching bases. This CDR3 has 19 residues. Trimming took 6 bases from V and 1 from J, leaving 25 bases between them. Germline V gene data show CDR1 as SGHVS and CDR2 as FQNEAQ. The CDR3 is CASSHPRGDASTSNQPQHF. CDR3 nucleotides: TGTGCCAGCAGTCACCCTAGGGGGGACGCCTCAACCAGCAATCAGCCCCAGCATTTT.

This clonotype was picked up a small number of times. The chain carries TRBV7-6 and TRBJ1-1; D unresolved. The CDR3 is 15 residues long. From germline, CDR1 is SGHVS and CDR2 FNYEAQ. Trimming took 1 base from V and 4 from J, leaving 13 bases between them. The CDR3 protein is CASSLEAGLSTEAFF. DNA for the CDR3: TGTGCCAGCAGCTTAGAGGCGGGGTTGAGCACTGAAGCTTTCTTT.

The chain employs TRBV10-2 and TRBJ1-6; TRBD1 matches at 7 bases. Germline CDR1 WSHSY, CDR2 SAAADI. This CDR3 region has 15 residues. V shed 5 bases, J shed 5 bases, and the junction held 6 bases outside the gene matches. CDR3 DNA sequence: TGCGCCAGCAGTCTACAGGGGTCGAATAATTCACCCCTCCACTTT. Translation: CASSLQGSNNSPLHF.